This TCR beta chain stems from a study of radiotherapy plus CTLA-4 blockade in lung cancer. Background on the study: Objective responses emerged in around 19% of patients, and roughly 32% attained disease control.

V was clipped by 2 bases and J by 5 bases, with 9 bases between them. The CDR3 covers 13 residues. The germline gives CDR1 MDHEN, CDR2 SYDVKM. Points on this clone: Its matching antigen is unknown.

The study, taken as a whole, reports: In blood, after radiotherapy plus ipilimumab, tumor-derived TCR clones expanded.

Here immunoSEQ multiplex PCR was the method, and the copy in TCRdb shows in-frame clones only, minus some. The sample shows roughly 85,000 clones, roughly 86% of them seen only once. Sample: peripheral blood, taken from a patient treated with radiotherapy plus ipilimumab. The rearrangement links TRBV28 to TRBJ1-1; no firm D call. The TCR comes from a human donor with non-small cell lung cancer that progressed on radiotherapy plus ipilimumab. The CDR3 sequence: CASSLMDFTEAFF. The CDR3 DNA is TGTGCCAGCAGTTTAATGGATTTTACTGAAGCTTTCTTT.